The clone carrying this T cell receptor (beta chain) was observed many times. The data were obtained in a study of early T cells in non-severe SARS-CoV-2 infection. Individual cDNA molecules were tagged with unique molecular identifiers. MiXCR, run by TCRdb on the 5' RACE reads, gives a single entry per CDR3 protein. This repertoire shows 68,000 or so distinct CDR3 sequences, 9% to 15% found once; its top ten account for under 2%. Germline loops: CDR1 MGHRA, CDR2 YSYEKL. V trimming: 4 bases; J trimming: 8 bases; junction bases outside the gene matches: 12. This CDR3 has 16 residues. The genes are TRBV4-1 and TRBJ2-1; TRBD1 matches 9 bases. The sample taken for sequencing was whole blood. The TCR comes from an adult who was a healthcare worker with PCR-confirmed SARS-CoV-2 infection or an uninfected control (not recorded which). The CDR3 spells CASSRETGTGSDEQFF. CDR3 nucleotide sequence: TGCGCCAGCAGCCGAGAGACCGGGACAGGGTCTGATGAGCAGTTCTTC.